A selection of T cell receptor beta chains follows, all from one sample in a study of CD8 T cells in Susac syndrome. TCRdb reprocessed the immunoSEQ multiplex PCR reads via MiXCR and lists one record per CDR3 protein. Of about 60,000 distinct CDR3 sequences in the sample, roughly nine tenths are singletons; the top ten hold roughly 0.2%. What was sequenced was CD8+ T cells from PBMCs. The receptors stem from a human donor in good health. The CDR3 runs from the conserved cysteine through the conserved F or W. The order of the fields is CDR3 DNA, CDR3 protein, D gene, clone size, V gene, J gene. A D gene is named only where the DNA matches it firmly. A row's size may be missing; if present it is once, few, many or a size class.

TGTGCCAGTAAGCCCGGGACCCACACCGGGGAGCTGTTTTTT	CASKPGTHTGELFF	NA	NA	TRBV28	TRBJ2-2
TGTGCCAGCAGTTTCCCTGGGACGGAGATTCGCACAGATACGCAGTATTTT	CASSFPGTEIRTDTQYF	NA	NA	TRBV12-3/TRBV12-4	TRBJ2-3
TGTGCCAGCAGCGGGGGTTCCATCGACGAGCAGTACTTC	CASSGGSIDEQYF	NA	once	TRBV9	TRBJ2-7
TGTGCCAGCAGTCTCGAGACAGGGGGCTCTAAAGCTTTCTTT	CASSLETGGSKAFF	TRBD1	NA	TRBV27	TRBJ1-1
TGCAGCGTTCGCCGGGTGCGCTATGGCTACACCTTC	CSVRRVRYGYTF	NA	NA	TRBV29-1	TRBJ1-2
TGTGCCAGCAGCCTACAGGGTACCTACAATGAGCAGTTCTTC	CASSLQGTYNEQFF	NA	NA	TRBV11-2	TRBJ2-1
TGTGCCAGCAGTTTCGAGGGTCTCACTGAAGCTTTCTTT	CASSFEGLTEAFF	NA	NA	TRBV12-3/TRBV12-4	TRBJ1-1
TGTGCCAGCAGTTACTCCTGGGTAGCGAACCAAGAGACCCAGTACTTC	CASSYSWVANQETQYF	NA	NA	TRBV6-6	TRBJ2-5
TGCAGTGCACGCCGGGTGGGGGCTTTGTTCCATGAGCAGTTCTTC	CSARRVGALFHEQFF	NA	NA	TRBV20-1	TRBJ2-1
TGTGCCAGCAGCTTGGAACTAGCGGGGGACGAGCAGTACTTC	CASSLELAGDEQYF	TRBD2	NA	TRBV5-6	TRBJ2-7
TGTGCCAGCACCGAGAGGCGAGACAAAGGGGAGCTGTTTTTT	CASTERRDKGELFF	NA	NA	TRBV6-6	TRBJ2-2
TGTGCCAACCTCATGGGGACAGGGACAGGGAAAAACATTCAGTACTTC	CANLMGTGTGKNIQYF	NA	NA	TRBV21-1	TRBJ2-4
TGTGCCAGCAGTCCCCAGGGGTTTCAGCCCCAGCATTTT	CASSPQGFQPQHF	NA	NA	TRBV6-5	TRBJ1-5
TGTGCCTGGACCGACGGGACAGGGGGTGGGGAGACCCAGTACTTC	CAWTDGTGGGETQYF	TRBD1	NA	TRBV30	TRBJ2-5
TGTGCCAGCCTCCCCCGGACAGGGAGCTCCTACGAGCAGTACTTC	CASLPRTGSSYEQYF	TRBD1	NA	TRBV27	TRBJ2-7
TGCGCCAGCAGCCAAACGGGACAGGACTTATATGGCTACACCTTC	CASSQTGQDLYGYTF	TRBD1	NA	TRBV4-1	TRBJ1-2
TGTGCCAGCAGCTGGGGTTCAGGGGGGGCCACAGATACGCAGTATTTT	CASSWGSGGATDTQYF	NA	few	TRBV5-6	TRBJ2-3
TGTGCCAGCAGTTACGGACTTGGGAAGACCTACAATGAGCAGTTCTTC	CASSYGLGKTYNEQFF	NA	NA	TRBV6-2/TRBV6-3	TRBJ2-1
TGTGCCAGCAGCGCCCCCCGGACAGAAAGCTCCTACGAGCAGTACTTC	CASSAPRTESSYEQYF	NA	NA	TRBV5-4	TRBJ2-7
TGTGCCAGCAGTGAGTGGCAGAGCTCTGGAAACACCATATATTTT	CASSEWQSSGNTIYF	NA	NA	TRBV2	TRBJ1-3
TGTGCCAGTAGGGGTCCGAGCGGCGATGAGCAGTTCTTC	CASRGPSGDEQFF	NA	NA	TRBV19	TRBJ2-1
TGTGCCAGTGGACAGGAGAACACCGGGGAGCTGTTTTTT	CASGQENTGELFF	TRBD1	once	TRBV7-9	TRBJ2-2
TGTGCCAGCAGTTTCACCCTTTTGAACTACAATGAGCAGTTCTTC	CASSFTLLNYNEQFF	NA	once	TRBV6-2/TRBV6-3	TRBJ2-1
TGTGCCAGCAGTTATTCGGGGCCCTACGAGCAGTACTTC	CASSYSGPYEQYF	NA	NA	TRBV6-6	TRBJ2-7
TGTGCCAGCAGCACGGGGCACGGCGGGTATGGCTACACCTTC	CASSTGHGGYGYTF	NA	few	TRBV5-4	TRBJ1-2
TGCAGCGTTGGGCTGAGCTCCTACAATGAGCAGTTCTTC	CSVGLSSYNEQFF	NA	NA	TRBV29-1	TRBJ2-1
TGTGCCAGCAGCCTTTACCCGGGGGAGACCCAGTACTTC	CASSLYPGETQYF	NA	NA	TRBV7-7	TRBJ2-5
TGTGCCAGCAGCCACAGGCCCGGCGGCGAACCAGATACGCAGTATTTT	CASSHRPGGEPDTQYF	NA	once	TRBV6-1	TRBJ2-3
TGTGCCAGCAGCCGCTCGGGTTGGTACCAAGAGACCCAGTACTTC	CASSRSGWYQETQYF	NA	NA	TRBV7-9	TRBJ2-5
TGTGCCAGTAGTATATCTGGACGGATGAACACTGAAGCTTTCTTT	CASSISGRMNTEAFF	NA	NA	TRBV19	TRBJ1-1
TGTGCCAGCAGCTCTACAGGACAGGCCCGAGGCGAGCAGTACTTC	CASSSTGQARGEQYF	TRBD1	few	TRBV7-9	TRBJ2-7
TGTGCCAGCAGCTTTACTGTCCGGGACAGGGGGCGGACAGATACGCAGTATTTT	CASSFTVRDRGRTDTQYF	TRBD1	NA	TRBV7-9	TRBJ2-3
TGTGCCACCAGCAGAGCCGGGACTAGCGGGGGGCAGGGTGAGCAGTTCTTC	CATSRAGTSGGQGEQFF	TRBD2	NA	TRBV15	TRBJ2-1
TGTGCCAGCTCGAAAGAGGGACAGGGCTCCTACGAGCAGTACTTC	CASSKEGQGSYEQYF	TRBD1	NA	TRBV18	TRBJ2-7
TGTGCCAGCAGGGACTTCGCGGCCACCGGGGAGCTGTTTTTT	CASRDFAATGELFF	NA	NA	TRBV27	TRBJ2-2
TGTGCCAGCAGTTACTCGAAGGGTTACACTGAAGCTTTCTTT	CASSYSKGYTEAFF	NA	NA	TRBV6-5	TRBJ1-1
TGTGCCAGCAGTGATCGACAGCTAGGTGGGGAGACCCAGTACTTC	CASSDRQLGGETQYF	NA	NA	TRBV2	TRBJ2-5
TGTGCCAGCAGCTTGGCCGCGGGTGAAAAACTGTTTTTT	CASSLAAGEKLFF	NA	NA	TRBV5-6	TRBJ1-4
TGTGCCAGCAGCACAGGGTACGAGCAGTACTTC	CASSTGYEQYF	NA	once	TRBV7-9	TRBJ2-7
TGTGCCTGGAGTGTAATGCCGGGGTCAGATTCACCCCTCCACTTT	CAWSVMPGSDSPLHF	NA	NA	TRBV30	TRBJ1-6
TGTGCCAGCAGCTCTAAAACGTCAGGGGCCGGCCCAGTCACAGATACGCAGTATTTT	CASSSKTSGAGPVTDTQYF	NA	NA	TRBV11-2	TRBJ2-3
TGCAGCGGGGGCCCCGGGGCCCTCGAGCAGTACTTC	CSGGPGALEQYF	NA	once	TRBV29-1	TRBJ2-7
TGTGCCAGCAGTTTATCGTGGTGGACAGGAGACTACGAGCAGTACTTC	CASSLSWWTGDYEQYF	TRBD1	NA	TRBV27	TRBJ2-7
TGCAGCGCCCTGACAGGGGGCCTCTATGGCTACACCTTC	CSALTGGLYGYTF	TRBD1	NA	TRBV29-1	TRBJ1-2
TGTGCCAGTAGTCCATGGACTTACCTGGGGGAGCAGTACTTC	CASSPWTYLGEQYF	NA	NA	TRBV19	TRBJ2-7
TGTGCCAGCAGTGAATTTTGGGACAGTAATTCACCCCTCCACTTT	CASSEFWDSNSPLHF	TRBD1	NA	TRBV2	TRBJ1-6
TGTGCCAGCAGCCCACAGGACAGGGTGACTAGTCCCGTATCGAACACCGGGGAGCTGTTTTTT	CASSPQDRVTSPVSNTGELFF	NA	NA	TRBV12-1	TRBJ2-2